One and the same sample provided the 32 T cell receptor beta chains below, sequenced in a study of PD-1 blockade in classical Hodgkin lymphoma. The data were produced by immunoSEQ multiplex PCR, yet TCRdb's version contains in-frame clones alone and is incomplete. The table shows 25,000 or so clones, with about 74% occurring only once. Exposure to brentuximab vedotin varied, and each patient had relapsed following autologous stem cell transplantation. Researchers used magnetic negative selection to pull out pure CD4+ T cells from thawed PBMCs. This specimen consisted of CD4+ T cells from blood, obtained at baseline. The receptors stem from a human donor with classical Hodgkin lymphoma.

The V gene is TRBV5-4, the J gene TRBJ2-6; no clear D. The germline V gene has CDR1 SGHNT and CDR2 YYREEE (reference sequence). Trimming took off 2 bases at V and 4 bases at J, with 10 bases between the two ends. This CDR3 comprises 15 residues. The CDR3 region has the DNA TGTGCCAGCAGCTTAGAGCGTTCGGGGGCCAACGTCCTGACTTTC. It encodes CASSLERSGANVLTF.

This chain connects TRBV7-9 to TRBJ1-6; D call uncertain. V lost 6 bases, J lost 0 bases, and 18 bases lay in between. The CDR3 is 18 residues long. Germline V gene data show CDR1 as SEHNR and CDR2 as FQNEAQ (reference sequence). The CDR3 DNA follows: TGTGCCAGCAGATCGGACTTTGGTAGGAGCTCCTATAATTCACCCCTCCACTTT. It is translated as CASRSDFGRSSYNSPLHF.

The chain combines TRBV18 with TRBJ1-6; 12 bases map to TRBD1. Per germline, CDR1 KGHSH and CDR2 LQKENI. The ends lost 3 bases at V and 1 base at J; junction bases unmatched: 7. The CDR3 is 19 amino acids. In DNA, the CDR3 is TGTGCCAGCTCACCGGGGACAGGGGGCAGAGTGTCCTATAATTCACCCCTCCACTTT. Translating gives CASSPGTGGRVSYNSPLHF.

The rearrangement joins TRBV7-8 to TRBJ1-3; possibly TRBD1 for D (6 bases). V was trimmed by 1 base and J by 2 bases, leaving 9 bases between them. The CDR3 is 15 residues long. Germline assignment: CDR1 SGHVS and CDR2 FQNEAQ. Here the CDR3 DNA reads TGTGCCAGCAGCTTAGTGGGGGGCACTGGAAACACCATATATTTT. It codes for CASSLVGGTGNTIYF.

J is TRBJ1-1 and V is TRBV6-5, with D uncertain. This CDR3 is built from 16 residues. The V end was cut by 4 bases, the J end by 1 base, with 16 bases between. Germline CDR1 reads MNHEY; CDR2 reads SVGAGI. CDR3 DNA sequence: TGTGCCAGCAGTTCGATAGGCGGAGAGGGGAACACTGAAGCTTTCTTT. This encodes CASSSIGGEGNTEAFF.

V gene TRBV7-2 combines with J gene TRBJ2-7; tentatively, D is TRBD1 or TRBD2 (5 bases each). V was clipped by 4 bases and J by 0 bases, with 10 bases between them. Germline CDR1 is SGHTA and CDR2 is FQGNSA. The CDR3 is 14 amino acids. CDR3 sequence reads: CASSSGRASYEQYF. The CDR3 DNA reads TGTGCCAGCAGCTCGGGACGAGCCTCCTACGAGCAGTACTTC.

The CDR3 bases are TGTGCCAGCAGTTTCCCGACAGGGGGGATCTATGGCTACACCTTC. This translates into CASSFPTGGIYGYTF. The J gene is TRBJ1-2, the V gene TRBV25-1, with 9 positions matching TRBD1. V lost 5 bases, J lost 4 bases, and 8 bases stayed unmatched. In germline, CDR1 is MGHDK, CDR2 SYGVNS. The CDR3 loop spans 15 amino acids.

The chain combines TRBV4-3 with TRBJ2-1; possibly TRBD2 for D (5 bases). The CDR3 length is 13 residues. From germline, CDR1 is LGHNA and CDR2 YSLEER. Trimming took off 4 bases at V and 7 bases at J, with 11 bases between the two ends. The DNA for the CDR3 is TGCGCCAGCAGCCCGCATCCGGGGAATGAGCAGTTCTTC. The encoded protein is CASSPHPGNEQFF.

V usage is TRBV6-6 and J usage is TRBJ1-1; possible D gene TRBD1, 6 bases. The V gene's germline CDR1 is MNHNY and CDR2 SVGAGI (reference sequence). CDR3 length: 11 amino acids. V lost 6 bases, J lost 8 bases, and 10 bases lay in between. CDR3 residues: CASSEGQEAFF. Here the CDR3 DNA reads TGTGCCAGCAGCGAAGGACAGGAAGCTTTCTTT.

This chain connects TRBV6-6 to TRBJ1-2; the D gene is possibly TRBD1 (5 bases). Germline loops: CDR1 MNHNY, CDR2 SVGAGI (reference sequence). The V end lost 4 bases, the J end lost 5 bases, and 14 bases lay between the germline ends. The length of the CDR3 is 14 residues. This chain's CDR3 is CASSSTQELYGYTF. In DNA form, the CDR3 reads TGTGCCAGCAGTTCTACACAGGAACTGTATGGCTACACCTTC.

The V gene is TRBV18, the J gene TRBJ2-3; 12 nucleotides align to TRBD2. There are 15 residues in the CDR3. From germline, CDR1 is KGHSH and CDR2 LQKENI. V trimming: 6 bases; J trimming: 6 bases; junction bases outside the gene matches: 7. CDR3 in amino acids: CASSRTSGEWDTQYF. For the CDR3, the DNA is TGTGCCAGCTCTCGGACTAGCGGGGAATGGGATACGCAGTATTTT.

CDR3 residues: CASSTRQGSGNTIYF. CDR3 in DNA: TGTGCCAGCAGCACCCGACAGGGCTCTGGAAACACCATATATTTT. V is TRBV11-2 and J is TRBJ1-3; 7 bases fit TRBD1. Trimming removed 5 bases from V and 0 bases from J; junction bases left unmatched: 4. The CDR3 loop spans 15 amino acids. In germline, CDR1 is SGHAT, CDR2 FQNNGV. Based on the CDR3 plus reference TRBV11-2 and TRBJ1-3, the full variable domain is EAGVAQSPRYKIIEKRQSVAFWCNPISGHATLYWYQQILGQGPKLLIQFQNNGVVDDSQLPKDRFSAERLKGVDSTLKIQPAKLEDSAVYLCASSTRQGSGNTIYFGEGSWLTVV.

The genes are TRBV30 and TRBJ1-6; D remains unclear. Between the trimmed V and J ends, which lost 0 bases and 6 bases, there was a span of 18 bases. The germline V gene encodes CDR1 GTSNPN and CDR2 SVGIG (reference sequence). CDR3 length: 17 residues. Here the CDR3 DNA reads TGTGCCTGGAGTGTACTGTACAGCCTAGAAAGTAATTCACCCCTCCACTTT. Protein product: CAWSVLYSLESNSPLHF.

In its sample, this clone was seen once. This sequence joins TRBV5-1 and TRBJ2-5; tentative D call: TRBD1 (6 bases). Matching the DNA end better, TRBJ2-7 makes the J call doubtful. This CDR3 comprises 13 residues. Germline assignment: CDR1 SGHRS and CDR2 YFSETQ. The CDR3 sequence: CASSEQQGFEQYF. Written as DNA, the CDR3 is TGCGCCAGCAGCGAACAACAGGGCTTCGAGCAGTACTTC.

The chain combines TRBV6-1 with TRBJ2-5; D is possibly TRBD2 (6 bases). CDR1 is MNHNS and CDR2 is SASEGT in the germline V gene. This CDR3 has 14 amino acids. V gave up 5 bases and J gave up 3 bases, with 13 bases separating them. The CDR3 nucleotides are TGTGCCAGCAGTTTGGGACTGCCGGAAGAGACCCAGTACTTC. The encoded protein is CASSLGLPEETQYF.

The chain joins TRBV6-1 to TRBJ1-1, with TRBD1 matching 8 bases. The J segment lost 2 bases and the V segment lost 4 bases, leaving 6 bases of the junction unmatched. CDR3 length: 15 amino acids. Per the germline V gene, CDR1 is MNHNS and CDR2 is SASEGT. The CDR3 reads CASSVADRANTEAFF. Written as DNA, the CDR3 is TGTGCCAGCAGTGTAGCGGACAGGGCTAACACTGAAGCTTTCTTT.

There are a few counts of this clone. The chain joins TRBV4-2 to TRBJ1-5, with a possible D match to TRBD1 (6 bases). The CDR3 extends over 16 amino acids. CDR1 and CDR2 (germline): LGHNA, YNFKEQ. Deletions cut 1 base from V and 5 bases from J, with 15 bases between. CDR3 bases: TGTGCCAGCAGCCAAGGTCCCAGTCCAGGGGATCAGCCCCAGCATTTT. Its translation is CASSQGPSPGDQPQHF.

This chain links TRBV7-9 with TRBJ2-7, with no clear D. The CDR3 is 15 residues long. Per the germline V gene, CDR1 is SEHNR and CDR2 is FQNEAQ (reference sequence). V lost 4 bases to trimming and J lost 6 bases, with 19 bases between them. The DNA for the CDR3 is TGTGCCAGCAGCTCCCGGCCGGCTCGTCGGCCCGAGCAGTACTTC. Amino acids: CASSSRPARRPEQYF.

The chain is built from TRBV9 and TRBJ1-3; D is possibly TRBD1 (6 bases). Germline CDR1 is SGDLS and CDR2 is YYNGEE. CDR3 size: 13 residues. The V gene lost 4 bases and the J gene lost 7 bases, with 12 bases spanning the gap. The CDR3 DNA reads as TGTGCCAGCAGCCCAGGGGTAGGCAACACCATATATTTT. Its protein is CASSPGVGNTIYF.

V usage is TRBV20-1 and J usage is TRBJ1-4; D gene ambiguous. The CDR3 extends over 11 amino acids. Trimming pared 1 base from V and 8 bases from J, leaving 5 bases between. Germline CDR1 DFQATT, CDR2 SNEGSKA (reference sequence). In DNA, the CDR3 is TGCAGTGCTAGAGTCTCGGAAAAACTGTTTTTT. This codes for CSARVSEKLFF.

The chain couples TRBV13 to TRBJ1-5; possibly TRBD1 for D (5 bases). V lost 6 bases to trimming and J lost 8 bases, with 17 bases between them. Per the germline V gene, CDR1 is PRHDT and CDR2 is FYEKMQ (reference sequence). This CDR3 comprises 14 residues. The CDR3 protein is CASRRGFLGEPQHF. The CDR3 nucleotides read TGTGCCAGCAGACGGGGGTTCTTAGGAGAGCCCCAGCATTTT.

The genes are TRBV30 and TRBJ1-2; D ambiguous. The CDR3 extends over 12 amino acids. V gave up 0 bases and J gave up 4 bases, with 6 bases separating them. Per germline, CDR1 GTSNPN and CDR2 SVGIG (reference sequence). The CDR3 DNA reads as TGTGCCTGGAGTGTTTACCGCTATGGCTACACCTTC. This translates into CAWSVYRYGYTF.

The chain links TRBV6-1 to TRBJ2-5; D is unclear. The CDR3 runs 12 residues. Germline CDR1 reads MNHNS; CDR2 reads SASEGT. Trimming removed 10 bases at V and 0 bases at J, with 9 bases between. The CDR3 loop reads CATSENQETQYF. The CDR3 coding sequence is TGTGCCACCTCAGAGAACCAAGAGACCCAGTACTTC.

The V and J genes are TRBV15 and TRBJ1-5, with a possible D match to TRBD1 (5 bases). This CDR3 has 16 amino acids. Trimming took 3 bases from V and 1 from J, leaving 13 bases between them. Germline V gene data show CDR1 as LNHNV and CDR2 as YYDKDF (reference sequence). In nucleotides, the CDR3 is TGTGCCACCAGCAGCCTCGGACATGGGAGCAATCAGCCCCAGCATTTT. This translates into CATSSLGHGSNQPQHF.

The V and J genes are TRBV7-8 and TRBJ1-2; possibly TRBD1 for D (6 bases). Deletions cut 5 bases from V and 4 bases from J, with 17 bases between. The CDR3 has 15 amino acids. CDR1 is SGHVS, CDR2 FQNEAQ, per germline. The CDR3 here is CASSPRGSPVYGYTF. CDR3 in DNA: TGTGCCAGCAGCCCCAGGGGATCCCCTGTCTATGGCTACACCTTC.

This clone was detected only a few times. The gene calls are TRBV7-8 and TRBJ1-5; D is undetermined. Germline values: CDR1 SGHVS, CDR2 FQNEAQ. Trimming removed 3 bases at V and 5 bases at J, with 14 bases between. CDR3 size: 15 residues. DNA for the CDR3: TGTGCCAGCAGCTTCCGAGGGCTTAGGGATCAGCCCCAGCATTTT. Its translation: CASSFRGLRDQPQHF.

This clone has more than one count but fewer than ten. V is TRBV9 and J is TRBJ1-1; D remains unclear. The CDR3 runs 14 residues. From germline, CDR1 is SGDLS and CDR2 YYNGEE. V lost 5 bases to trimming and J lost 0 bases, with 11 bases between them. CDR3 sequence reads: CASSVSRMNTEAFF. The CDR3 coding sequence is TGTGCCAGCAGTGTCAGCAGAATGAACACTGAAGCTTTCTTT.

The genes are TRBV30 and TRBJ1-4; a possible D gene is TRBD1 (6 bases). Germline CDR1 GTSNPN, CDR2 SVGIG (reference sequence). V was trimmed by 1 base and J by 8 bases, leaving 14 bases between them. The CDR3 loop spans 14 amino acids. CDR3 bases: TGTGCCTGGAGTGGGATGGGGGCCGGAGAAAAACTGTTTTTT. It encodes CAWSGMGAGEKLFF.

This chain connects TRBV4-3 to TRBJ2-7, with D unclear. V was trimmed by 0 bases and J by 2 bases, leaving 5 bases between them. CDR1 and CDR2 from the germline V gene are LGHNA and YSLEER. The CDR3 extends over 13 amino acids. In DNA, the CDR3 is TGCGCCAGCAGCCAAGATCTCCCCTACGAGCAGTACTTC. It translates to CASSQDLPYEQYF.

The sample holds one count of this clone. The V and J genes are TRBV5-1 and TRBJ2-1, with TRBD2 matching over 14 bases. CDR1 and CDR2 from the germline V gene are SGHRS and YFSETQ. The V gene end was trimmed by 4 bases and the J gene end by 1 base; junction bases not matched to a gene: 4. This CDR3 spans 17 amino acids. CDR3 sequence reads: CASSPTSGGASYNEQFF. DNA for the CDR3: TGCGCCAGCAGCCCGACTAGCGGGGGGGCATCCTACAATGAGCAGTTCTTC.

The chain employs TRBV9 and TRBJ1-1, with 8 bases lining up with TRBD1. V shed 4 bases and J 4 bases; nucleotides not matched to a gene: 6. This CDR3 has 14 residues. CDR1 SGDLS and CDR2 YYNGEE come from the germline V gene. The CDR3 DNA sequence: TGTGCCAGCAGCACAGGGGGGGGGAGCACTGAAGCTTTCTTT. Its protein product is CASSTGGGSTEAFF.

The V call is TRBV2, the J call TRBJ2-1, with TRBD1 as a possible D gene (5 bases). Germline loops: CDR1 SNHLY, CDR2 FYNNEI. With 6 bases removed from V and 8 bases from J, the gap between germline ends came to 17 bases. The CDR3 consists of 14 residues. Here the CDR3 DNA reads TGTGCCAGCAGGTACAGGTTAGGGTCCGATGAGCAGTTCTTC. It codes for CASRYRLGSDEQFF.